The present entry profiles one T cell receptor (beta chain) with its context. All participating donors were Caucasian adults from Nashville, Tennessee. The assay was carried out at the deep level. Produced via immunoSEQ multiplex PCR; TCRdb's table is partial and in-frame only. Of 100,000 or so clones listed, more than 45% are singletons. The data were obtained in a study of shared clonotypes between healthy human individuals. CDR1 and CDR2 from the germline V gene are LGHNA and YNFKEQ. The V gene end was trimmed by 1 base and the J gene end by 11 bases; junction bases not matched to a gene: 5. The CDR3 length is 15 residues.

The material sequenced was PBMCs. This TCR was recovered from a woman aged 40-49 years in good health. Some clones in this sample may be carry-over from other donors' samples. The chain employs TRBV4-2 and TRBJ2-4; 13 bases align to TRBD2. The CDR3 bases are TGTGCCAGCAGCCAAGGACTAGCGGGAGGTGGGGTTCAGTACTTC. It is translated as CASSQGLAGGGVQYF.